The 9 T cell receptor beta chains below all came from one sample that was sequenced in a study of cytomegalovirus exposure and HLA in healthy donors. The PCR was carried out with 60 Vbeta primers and 13 Jbeta primers. Some clones are missing from TCRdb's copy, which holds only in-frame ones; the method was immunoSEQ multiplex PCR. The sample holds about 180,000 clones; about 80% are singletons and the top ten take 1.4%. The sequenced sample consisted of PBMCs. The receptors were gathered from a young man in good health and CMV-seronegative.

This clone was found once. The V gene is TRBV30, the J gene TRBJ1-3; D gene uncertain. V lost 0 bases to trimming and J lost 0 bases, with 12 bases between them. The CDR3 is 16 amino acids. CDR1 is GTSNPN, CDR2 SVGIG, per germline (reference sequence). The CDR3 coding sequence is TGTGCCTGGAGTGTCGCTATTTTGTCCTCTGGAAACACCATATATTTT. Translated: CAWSVAILSSGNTIYF.

This clone was counted a few times. This chain links TRBV6-5 with TRBJ1-2; 8 bases are a match to TRBD1. From germline, CDR1 is MNHEY and CDR2 SVGAGI. The CDR3 is 15 residues long. V was pared by 6 bases and J by 4 bases, with 10 bases of the junction left unmatched. This chain's CDR3 is CASSFAGGLTYGYTF. DNA of the CDR3: TGTGCCAGCAGCTTCGCAGGGGGCCTCACCTATGGCTACACCTTC.

The genes are TRBV30 and TRBJ1-2; D is unresolved. This CDR3 is built from 10 residues. CDR1 and CDR2 from the germline V gene are GTSNPN and SVGIG (reference sequence). Trimming removed 6 bases at V and 8 bases at J, with 10 bases between. The DNA of the CDR3 is TGTGCCTGCTCCCCGCGGGGCTACACCTTC. As protein: CACSPRGYTF.

This clone was found once. CDR3 bases: TGTGCCAGCAGCCTGGGGACAGGGCCGAGCTCCTACAATGAGCAGTTCTTC. Translation gives CASSLGTGPSSYNEQFF. The chain recombines TRBV7-2 with TRBJ2-1, with TRBD1 matching over 9 bases. J gave up 0 bases and V 5 bases, and 8 bases lay outside the gene matches. The CDR3 is 17 residues long. The germline V gene has CDR1 SGHTA and CDR2 FQGNSA.

The chain links TRBV9 to TRBJ2-2, with D possibly being TRBD2 (5 bases). The CDR3 runs to 17 residues. Germline assignment: CDR1 SGDLS and CDR2 YYNGEE. Trimming took 1 base from V and 6 from J, leaving 19 bases between them. CDR3 region: CASSVKASSPIAGELFF. The CDR3 DNA is TGTGCCAGCAGCGTAAAGGCGTCTAGCCCCATAGCCGGGGAGCTGTTTTTT.

This clone appeared a single time. The rearrangement joins TRBV9 to TRBJ2-2; tentatively, D is TRBD2 (5 bases). Germline assignment: CDR1 SGDLS and CDR2 YYNGEE. The ends were cut back, 0 bases at V and 4 bases at J, with 10 bases in the middle. The CDR3 has 15 residues. The DNA for the CDR3 is TGTGCCAGCAGCGTAGACGGGGTAGGCACCGGGGAGCTGTTTTTT. This codes for CASSVDGVGTGELFF.

The V gene is TRBV18, the J gene TRBJ2-2; a possible D gene is TRBD2 (5 bases). The CDR3 has 16 residues. In germline, CDR1 is KGHSH, CDR2 LQKENI. The ends were cut back, 6 bases at V and 3 bases at J, with 17 bases in the middle. The CDR3 coding sequence is TGTGCCAGCTCGGGCCGAGAGCGGACGTACACCGGGGAGCTGTTTTTT. Translation: CASSGRERTYTGELFF.

This chain joins TRBV5-1 and TRBJ2-7; TRBD1 might be the D (6 bases). The CDR3 spans 13 residues. The germline gives CDR1 SGHRS, CDR2 YFSETQ. Trimming stripped 8 bases from V and 1 base from J, with 13 bases between. The CDR3 bases are TGCGCCAGTAACAGGGTTGGGTCCTACGAGCAGTACTTC. Residues: CASNRVGSYEQYF.

The chain employs TRBV30 and TRBJ2-7; the match to TRBD2 covers 7 bases. Per germline, CDR1 GTSNPN and CDR2 SVGIG (reference sequence). Trimming cost V 0 bases and J 3 bases; bases outside gene matches: 5. This CDR3 region has 14 residues. CDR3 in DNA: TGTGCCTGGAGTGTAGGCGGGAGTCTCTACGAGCAGTACTTC. This gives the protein CAWSVGGSLYEQYF.